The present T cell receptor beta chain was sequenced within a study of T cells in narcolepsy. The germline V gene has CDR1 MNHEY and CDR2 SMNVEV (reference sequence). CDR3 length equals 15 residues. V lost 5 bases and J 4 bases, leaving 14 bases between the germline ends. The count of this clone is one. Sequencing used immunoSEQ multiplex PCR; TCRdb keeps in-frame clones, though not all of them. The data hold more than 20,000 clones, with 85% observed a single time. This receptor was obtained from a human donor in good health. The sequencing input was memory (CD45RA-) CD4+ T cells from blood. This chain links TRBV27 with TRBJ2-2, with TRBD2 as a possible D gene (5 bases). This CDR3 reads CASSITGILTGELFF. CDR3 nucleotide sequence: TGTGCCAGCAGTATTACCGGGATCCTCACCGGGGAGCTGTTTTTT.